What follows are 7 T cell receptor beta chains derived from one specimen sequenced in a study of CD8+ T cells in alopecia areata. As to treatment: oral pan-JAK inhibitor, 5-10 mg twice daily. Once RNA had been extracted, it was reverse transcribed into cDNA to act as the sequencing template. Generated by immunoSEQ multiplex PCR, the TCRdb table keeps only in-frame clones and is missing some. The data hold fewer than 250,000 clones, with 40% to 45% observed a single time. Material: CD4+ T cells sorted from blood, obtained between weeks 36 and 40, from a patient treated with tofacitinib. The receptors were sampled from a human donor with alopecia areata.

This clone was detected many times. V and J are TRBV7-9 and TRBJ2-3, with a weak D call TRBD1 (6 bases). This CDR3 is built from 16 residues. Germline loops: CDR1 SEHNR, CDR2 FQNEAQ (reference sequence). V was shortened by 1 base and J by 5 bases, with 16 bases between the two germline ends. CDR3 sequence reads: CASSLVDAQGQDTQYF. DNA for the CDR3: TGTGCCAGCAGCTTAGTAGACGCACAGGGCCAAGATACGCAGTATTTT.

J is TRBJ2-5 and V is TRBV5-6, with D perhaps matching TRBD1 (6 bases). V lost 4 bases to trimming and J lost 5 bases, with 12 bases between them. The CDR3 totals 13 residues. Germline values: CDR1 SGHDT, CDR2 YYEEEE. The CDR3, as DNA: TGTGCCAGCAGCGTCGGACAGATCGAGACCCAGTACTTC. Protein: CASSVGQIETQYF. Full variable domain (rest looked up from reference TRBV5-6 and TRBJ2-5): DAGVTQSPTHLIKTRGQQVTLRCSPKSGHDTVSWYQQALGQGPQFIFQYYEEEERQRGNFPDRFSGHQFPNYSSELNVNALLLGDSALYLCASSVGQIETQYFGPGTRLLVL.

V is TRBV6-1 and J is TRBJ2-3, with D hard to call. This CDR3 has 15 amino acids. Trimming took 3 bases from V and 0 from J, leaving 10 bases between them. The germline CDR1 and CDR2 sequences are MNHNS and SASEGT. CDR3 loop: CASSDIGSSTDTQYF. As DNA, the CDR3 is TGTGCCAGCAGTGATATTGGGTCTAGCACAGATACGCAGTATTTT.

The chain recombines TRBV19 with TRBJ1-5, with 8 nucleotides matching TRBD1. After removal of 3 bases from V and 2 bases from J, the junction contained 0 bases not matched to a gene. Germline assignment: CDR1 LNHDA and CDR2 SQIVND (reference sequence). This CDR3 contains 14 residues. CDR3 nucleotides: TGTGCCAGTAGTATGGACAGGGGCAATCAGCCCCAGCATTTT. Amino acids: CASSMDRGNQPQHF.

The V and J genes are TRBV2 and TRBJ2-1; 10 bases are shared with TRBD2. The CDR3 totals 18 residues. The germline V gene has CDR1 SNHLY and CDR2 FYNNEI. V was pared by 6 bases and J by 3 bases, with 14 bases of the junction left unmatched. CDR3 nucleotide sequence: TGTGCCAGCAGCCCTGGCCTAGCGGGAGTTCTTATCTACAATGAGCAGTTCTTC. This gives the protein CASSPGLAGVLIYNEQFF.

This clone was seen ten or more times. This chain links TRBV7-9 with TRBJ2-2, with D possibly called TRBD1 or TRBD2 (5 bases each). The germline gives CDR1 SEHNR, CDR2 FQNEAQ (reference sequence). The V gene lost 5 bases and the J gene lost 7 bases, with 11 bases spanning the gap. The CDR3 contains 13 residues. CDR3 protein: CASSPLGGGELFF. CDR3 in DNA: TGTGCCAGCAGCCCACTTGGGGGCGGGGAGCTGTTTTTT.

This clone has only a few counts. The chain couples TRBV7-2 to TRBJ2-5, with D hard to call. V was shortened by 4 bases and J by 3 bases, with 9 bases between the two germline ends. The germline V gene has CDR1 SGHTA and CDR2 FQGNSA. This CDR3 has 13 residues. The CDR3 DNA follows: TGTGCCAGCAGCTCTACGCGAGAAGAGACCCAGTACTTC. Amino acid sequence: CASSSTREETQYF.